Below, 13 T cell receptor beta chains from the same sample are listed, as sequenced in a study of beta chain features in type 1 diabetes. Every bit of the isolated RNA underwent reverse transcription, so sequencing read expressed TCRB transcripts. TCRdb keeps only in-frame clones here, not all; method: immunoSEQ multiplex PCR. The top ten hold roughly 0.025% of the sample, which has 900,000 or so clones, about 17% seen once. The sequenced material came from naive CD4+ T cells from blood. All receptors derive from a woman younger than 35 in good health.

This clone occurred many times. At the DNA level, this CDR3 is encoded by other sequences in the same sample as well. The DNA of the CDR3 is TGTGCCAGCAGCCCACGGAACACCGGGGAGCTGTTTTTT. Translation: CASSPRNTGELFF. V usage is TRBV7-2 and J usage is TRBJ2-2; D remains ambiguous. Germline CDR1 is SGHTA and CDR2 is FQGNSA. The CDR3 runs to 13 residues. V was pared by 5 bases and J by 1 base, with 5 bases between.

This clone was observed a few times. The rearrangement joins TRBV7-2 to TRBJ2-2, with a weak D call TRBD2 (6 bases). The CDR3 contains 16 residues. The germline CDR1 and CDR2 sequences are SGHTA and FQGNSA. With 1 base removed from V and 1 base from J, the gap between germline ends came to 10 bases. In DNA form, the CDR3 reads TGTGCCAGCAGCTTAGTCGCGGGAATGAACACCGGGGAGCTGTTTTTT. Translation gives CASSLVAGMNTGELFF. Combining the CDR3 with reference TRBV7-2 and TRBJ2-2 gives the whole variable domain GAGVSQSPSNKVTEKGKDVELRCDPISGHTALYWYRQSLGQGLEFLIYFQGNSAPDKSGLPSDRFSAERTGGSVSTLTIQRTQQEDSAVYLCASSLVAGMNTGELFFGEGSRLTVL.

About this clone: The sample has other DNA sequences that encode this CDR3 too. This chain's CDR3 is CASSVEGQGAAGYTF. In DNA form, the CDR3 reads TGTGCCAGCAGCGTAGAGGGACAGGGGGCCGCTGGCTACACCTTC. The rearrangement links TRBV9 to TRBJ1-2, with TRBD1 identical over 12 bases. With 0 bases clipped from V and 7 bases from J, the junction kept 4 bases outside the gene matches. Germline loops: CDR1 SGDLS, CDR2 YYNGEE. This CDR3 region has 15 residues.

The table lists this clone with a few counts. The chain has TRBV15 and TRBJ1-4; TRBD1 might be the D (5 bases). The CDR3 consists of 15 residues. V was shortened by 1 base and J by 4 bases, with 10 bases between the two germline ends. CDR1 LNHNV and CDR2 YYDKDF come from the germline V gene (reference sequence). In nucleotides, the CDR3 is TGTGCCACCAGCAGAGTGGCAGGGCGTAATGAAAAACTGTTTTTT. Protein product: CATSRVAGRNEKLFF.

The chain combines TRBV6-5 with TRBJ2-7; maybe TRBD2 (5 bases). Germline V lookup: CDR1 MNHEY, CDR2 SVGAGI. The CDR3 spans 13 residues. Deletions cut 10 bases from V and 1 base from J, with 14 bases between. This CDR3 reads CATQNVASYEQYF. DNA for the CDR3: TGTGCCACCCAAAATGTAGCGTCCTACGAGCAGTACTTC.

V gene TRBV18 combines with J gene TRBJ1-2; 8 bases line up with TRBD1. This CDR3 has 16 amino acids. Per germline, CDR1 KGHSH and CDR2 LQKENI. V lost 2 bases to trimming and J lost 5 bases; unmatched junction nucleotides: 10. In DNA form, the CDR3 reads TGTGCCAGCTCACCAATGCAGGGGGCGCGTTTGTATGGCTACACCTTC. Translated: CASSPMQGARLYGYTF.

A note on this clone: Sequence at one end of the junction differs from germline and may be a read error. This chain uses TRBV5-4 with TRBJ2-5; D unresolved. Per germline, CDR1 SGHNT and CDR2 YYREEE (reference sequence). The CDR3 runs to 15 residues. The CDR3 DNA reads TGCGCCAGCAGCCAAGATTCACACAACCAAGAGACCCAGTACTTC. Protein sequence: CASSQDSHNQETQYF.

This clone was detected a few times. V is TRBV10-3 and J is TRBJ2-2; 11 bases agree with TRBD2. The V gene end was trimmed by 3 bases and the J gene end by 2 bases; junction bases not matched to a gene: 8. The CDR3 has 18 amino acids. Germline V lookup: CDR1 ENHRY, CDR2 SYGVKD. In DNA, the CDR3 is TGTGCCATCAGTGATTATGCTAGCGGGAGGAAAAACACCGGGGAGCTGTTTTTT. It translates to CAISDYASGRKNTGELFF.

This sequence joins TRBV2 and TRBJ2-7; D gene unclear. The CDR3 runs 12 residues. V lost 7 bases, J lost 3 bases, and 10 bases lay in between. Germline V gene sequence: CDR1 SNHLY, CDR2 FYNNEI. CDR3 protein: CASTDPLYEQYF. Here the CDR3 DNA reads TGTGCCAGCACGGACCCACTCTACGAGCAGTACTTC.

The V and J genes are TRBV28 and TRBJ2-3; D ambiguous. This CDR3 spans 16 amino acids. V lost 6 bases and J lost 2, with 18 bases in between. Germline-derived CDR1 and CDR2 are MDHEN and SYDVKM. The CDR3 DNA follows: TGTGCCAGCAGCCGAGATGCCGCCCTCCCCACAGATACGCAGTATTTT. It yields the protein CASSRDAALPTDTQYF.

This clone was picked up a small number of times. The V and J genes are TRBV9 and TRBJ2-6; D is uncertain. In germline, CDR1 is SGDLS, CDR2 YYNGEE. V was cut by 4 bases and J by 0 bases, with 2 bases left in between. The CDR3 length is 13 residues. The CDR3 DNA sequence: TGTGCCAGCAGCCACTCTGGGGCCAACGTCCTGACTTTC. Its translation is CASSHSGANVLTF.

The rearrangement uses TRBV18 and TRBJ2-1, with no clear D. The germline V gene encodes CDR1 KGHSH and CDR2 LQKENI. The V end was cut by 4 bases, the J end by 0 bases, with 7 bases between. This CDR3 has 14 residues. The CDR3: CASSLLSSYNEQFF. The DNA for the CDR3 is TGTGCCAGCTCACTCCTAAGCTCCTACAATGAGCAGTTCTTC.

This clone was counted between two and nine times. This chain uses TRBV6-6 with TRBJ2-5; D remains ambiguous. CDR1 is MNHNY, CDR2 SVGAGI, per germline (reference sequence). The CDR3 has 13 residues. Deletions cut 7 bases from V and 1 base from J, with 10 bases between. CDR3: CASIWGGQETQYF. CDR3 DNA sequence: TGTGCCAGCATTTGGGGTGGCCAAGAGACCCAGTACTTC.